What follows are 10 T cell receptor beta chains derived from one specimen sequenced in a study of cytomegalovirus exposure and HLA in healthy donors. The PCR was carried out with 60 Vbeta primers and 13 Jbeta primers. This table comes from immunoSEQ multiplex PCR, and its TCRdb copy is limited to in-frame clones, with some not included. This sample has 200,000 to 250,000 clones; over 80% occur once, and the top ten carry 10% to 13%. The sample taken for sequencing was PBMCs. These TCRs come from a woman aged 45-65 years in good health and CMV-seropositive.

CDR3 region: CASSLGQGVSTDTQYF. Here the CDR3 DNA reads TGTGCCAGCAGCTTGGGACAGGGGGTAAGCACAGATACGCAGTATTTT. The chain has TRBV5-8 and TRBJ2-3, with 9 bases that match TRBD1. This CDR3 has 16 residues. Germline V gene lookup returns CDR1 SGHTS and CDR2 YDEGEE. After removal of 0 bases from V and 0 bases from J, the junction contained 2 bases not matched to a gene. Looking up the rest from reference TRBV5-8 and TRBJ2-3 gives the full variable domain: EAGVTQSPTHLIKTRGQQATLRCSPISGHTSVYWYQQALGLGLQFLLWYDEGEERNRGNFPPRFSGRQFPNYSSELNVNALELEDSALYLCASSLGQGVSTDTQYFGPGTRLTVL.

Regarding this clone: This CDR3 is also generated by other DNA sequences in the sample. This chain links TRBV6-5 with TRBJ2-7; perhaps TRBD1 as D (5 bases). The CDR3 covers 13 residues. Trimming removed 2 bases at V and 4 bases at J, with 9 bases between. Per the germline V gene, CDR1 is MNHEY and CDR2 is SVGAGI. The CDR3 DNA is TGTGCCAGCAGTTACGGCAGGGCGTACGAGCAGTACTTC. This codes for CASSYGRAYEQYF.

The genes are TRBV19 and TRBJ2-5; D gene unclear. Trimming pared 2 bases from V and 2 bases from J, leaving 9 bases between. Germline V gene data show CDR1 as LNHDA and CDR2 as SQIVND (reference sequence). This CDR3 has 14 amino acids. The CDR3 sequence: CASSISYPQETQYF. The CDR3 DNA follows: TGTGCCAGTAGTATAAGCTACCCACAAGAGACCCAGTACTTC.

The J gene is TRBJ2-2, the V gene TRBV30; weak D call: TRBD2 (6 bases). Trimming took off 2 bases at V and 8 bases at J, with 18 bases between the two ends. The CDR3 covers 15 residues. Per the germline V gene, CDR1 is GTSNPN and CDR2 is SVGIG (reference sequence). CDR3 in amino acids: CAWSPTLGGRGELFF. CDR3 nucleotide sequence: TGTGCCTGGAGTCCAACCCTGGGGGGTAGAGGGGAGCTGTTTTTT.

The chain employs TRBV7-9 and TRBJ2-3; 8 bases line up with TRBD2. Per the germline V gene, CDR1 is SEHNR and CDR2 is FQNEAQ (reference sequence). The CDR3 is 14 residues long. Germline trimming cut 4 bases from V and 6 bases from J; bases unmatched to any gene: 6. CDR3 loop: CASSSRGGLDTQYF. The CDR3, as DNA: TGTGCCAGCAGCTCCCGGGGGGGTCTGGATACGCAGTATTTT.

The DNA for the CDR3 is TGTGCCAGCAGTGAAAGACAGGGGGCGAACACCGGGGAGCTGTTTTTT. This encodes CASSERQGANTGELFF. The chain carries TRBV6-1 and TRBJ2-2, with TRBD1 matching over 9 bases. The CDR3 is 16 residues long. In germline, CDR1 is MNHNS, CDR2 SASEGT. V was pared by 2 bases and J by 0 bases, with 1 base of the junction left unmatched.

The chain couples TRBV6-6 to TRBJ1-5; 8 nucleotides agree with TRBD1. The ends lost 7 bases at V and 6 bases at J; junction bases unmatched: 11. From germline, CDR1 is MNHNY and CDR2 SVGAGI (reference sequence). This CDR3 is built from 15 residues. The CDR3 DNA sequence: TGTGCCAGCACCAAAGGTCCAGGGGGCGGTCAGCCCCAGCATTTT. Protein: CASTKGPGGGQPQHF.

This sequence joins TRBV7-9 and TRBJ2-7; tentative D call: TRBD2 (6 bases). Trimming cost V 4 bases and J 2 bases, with 12 bases left between them. Germline lookup yields CDR1 SEHNR and CDR2 FQNEAQ (reference sequence). The CDR3 contains 14 residues. The CDR3 reads CASSSARGTYEQYF. The CDR3 DNA sequence: TGTGCCAGCAGCTCTGCCCGGGGGACCTACGAGCAGTACTTC.

The J gene is TRBJ1-2, the V gene TRBV19, with TRBD1 identical over 7 bases. There are 14 residues in the CDR3. The germline gives CDR1 LNHDA, CDR2 SQIVND (reference sequence). With V trimmed by 7 bases and J by 1 base, 6 bases remained unmatched. CDR3 bases: TGTGCCAGTACTGTGACAGGGCATAACTATGGCTACACCTTC. The encoded protein is CASTVTGHNYGYTF.

This chain connects TRBV7-9 to TRBJ1-3; 7 nucleotides align to TRBD1. Germline CDR1 SEHNR, CDR2 FQNEAQ (reference sequence). The CDR3 consists of 18 residues. Trimming at V came to 5 bases and at J to 0 bases, leaving 13 bases not matched to a gene. The CDR3 protein is CASSKSGTATFSGNTIYF. The CDR3 nucleotides are TGTGCCAGCAGCAAGTCGGGGACAGCCACTTTCTCTGGAAACACCATATATTTT.